Listed here are 20 T cell receptor beta chains from one sample, sequenced in a study of blood T cells in healthy people across ages. PCR was performed a second time for roughly 7 to 12 cycles using a sample-barcoded 5' primer and a J-beta primer mix. TCRdb re-analysed the 5' RACE reads in MiXCR, keeping a single row per CDR3 protein. The sample lists over a million distinct CDR3 sequences; approximately 60% were seen once. Sequencing was performed on blood. These receptors all stem from a man between 18 and 29 years old in good health.

V and J are TRBV5-6 and TRBJ2-7, with 7 bases aligning to TRBD1. The CDR3 is 15 amino acids. The germline V gene has CDR1 SGHDT and CDR2 YYEEEE. V gave up 3 bases and J gave up 7 bases; unmatched junction bases: 13. This chain's CDR3 is CASSSRDRAVFEQYF. In nucleotides, the CDR3 is TGTGCCAGCAGCTCCCGGGACAGAGCCGTGTTTGAGCAGTACTTC.

This chain joins TRBV29-1 and TRBJ2-2; no clear D gene. V lost 3 bases and J 7 bases, leaving 12 bases between the germline ends. The CDR3 consists of 13 residues. The germline CDR1 and CDR2 sequences are SQVTM and ANQGSEA. The CDR3 spells CSVDTSRGGELFF. The CDR3 DNA follows: TGCAGCGTTGACACCAGTCGTGGCGGGGAGCTGTTTTTT.

The rearrangement links TRBV11-2 to TRBJ1-2; D might be TRBD1 (6 bases). The CDR3 totals 15 residues. Germline V gives CDR1 SGHAT, CDR2 FQNNGV. V was cut by 4 bases and J by 4 bases, with 16 bases left in between. The CDR3 region is CASSSVRGGGYGYTF. CDR3 nucleotides: TGTGCCAGCAGCTCCGTGAGGGGAGGGGGCTATGGCTACACCTTC.

The rearrangement links TRBV6-5 to TRBJ2-7; the D is unclear. This CDR3 is 10 amino acids long. Germline assignment: CDR1 MNHEY and CDR2 SVGAGI. V dropped 8 bases and J dropped 5 bases, with 7 bases sitting between them. CDR3 DNA: TGTGCCAGCGGCCAAAACGAGCAGTACTTC. Translation gives CASGQNEQYF.

This clonotype came up a few times. The genes are TRBV4-2 and TRBJ2-4; D uncertain. Trimming took off 5 bases at V and 0 bases at J, with 14 bases between the two ends. Per the germline V gene, CDR1 is LGHNA and CDR2 is YNFKEQ. This CDR3 is built from 16 residues. In DNA form, the CDR3 reads TGTGCCAGCAGCTTTCGGTGGGTTGGAGCCAAAAACATTCAGTACTTC. This sequence encodes CASSFRWVGAKNIQYF.

The chain employs TRBV7-9 and TRBJ2-7; no definite D call. CDR1 SEHNR and CDR2 FQNEAQ come from the germline V gene (reference sequence). Trimming pared 1 base from V and 0 bases from J, leaving 10 bases between. The CDR3 runs 15 residues. The CDR3 loop is CASSLVDGSSYEQYF. The CDR3 region has the DNA TGTGCCAGCAGCTTAGTTGACGGAAGCTCCTACGAGCAGTACTTC.

The rearrangement uses TRBV7-2 and TRBJ2-3, with unresolved D. The V end lost 5 bases, the J end lost 1 base, and 13 bases lay between the germline ends. From germline, CDR1 is SGHTA and CDR2 FQGNSA. This CDR3 region has 15 residues. The CDR3 reads CASSPTGTGTDTQYF. The CDR3 DNA sequence: TGTGCCAGCAGCCCAACCGGCACAGGCACAGATACGCAGTATTTT.

In the case of this clonotype: At one boundary the junction diverges from the germline segment, which might be a read error. The rearrangement links TRBV5-1 to TRBJ2-6; no firm D call. This CDR3 region has 15 residues. Germline V gene lookup returns CDR1 SGHRS and CDR2 YFSETQ. CDR3 nucleotides: TGCGCCAGCAGCTTGGTGAGCTCTGTGGCCAACGTCCTGACTTTC. Translating gives CASSLVSSVANVLTF. Supplemented by reference TRBV5-1 and TRBJ2-6, the full variable domain reads KAGVTQTPRYLIKTRGQQVTLSCSPISGHRSVSWYQQTPGQGLQFLFEYFSETQRNKGNFPGRFSGRQFSNSRSEMNVSTLELGDSALYLCASSLVSSVANVLTFGAGSRLTVL.

Only one count was recorded for this clonotype. The J gene is TRBJ2-7, the V gene TRBV4-3, with D maybe TRBD2 (5 bases). Germline V gene data show CDR1 as LGHNA and CDR2 as YSLEER. V shed 3 bases and J shed 2 bases, with 14 bases lying between them. The CDR3 has 15 amino acids. For the CDR3, the DNA is TGCGCCAGCAGCCACCGGGGAAGGCATACCTACGAGCAGTACTTC. Its protein is CASSHRGRHTYEQYF.

The chain links TRBV29-1 to TRBJ2-4; 7 bases align to TRBD2. The DNA end lines up better with TRBJ2-7; the J call may be wrong. Looked up from germline, CDR1 is SQVTM and CDR2 is ANQGSEA. The CDR3 consists of 14 residues. Here the CDR3 DNA reads TGCAGCGGCTCCTCCCCGACTAGCCCTTTCGAGCAGTACTTC. This translates into CSGSSPTSPFEQYF.

The chain has TRBV10-3 and TRBJ1-4; the match to TRBD1 covers 7 bases. CDR3 length equals 14 residues. The germline gives CDR1 ENHRY, CDR2 SYGVKD. With 5 bases clipped from V and 8 bases from J, the junction kept 8 bases outside the gene matches. CDR3 in amino acids: CAISSGQGEEKLFF. For the CDR3, the DNA is TGTGCCATCAGTTCAGGCCAGGGGGAAGAAAAACTGTTTTTT.

The chain recombines TRBV28 with TRBJ2-7, with 8 bases fitting TRBD1. The CDR3 is 13 residues long. Germline lookup yields CDR1 MDHEN and CDR2 SYDVKM. Trimming took 6 bases from V and 7 from J; bases not matched to a gene: 8. Here the CDR3 reads CASRTGGGGEQYF. The CDR3 nucleotides read TGTGCCAGCAGAACAGGGGGAGGTGGGGAGCAGTACTTC.

V is TRBV27 and J is TRBJ2-2, with D perhaps matching TRBD1 or TRBD2 (5 bases each). The CDR3 spans 17 residues. V was trimmed by 1 base and J by 5 bases, leaving 17 bases between them. CDR1 is MNHEY and CDR2 is SMNVEV in the germline V gene (reference sequence). The CDR3 DNA reads TGTGCCAGCAGTTTATGGTCCGGGACCAGCGTGACCGGGGAGCTGTTTTTT. It translates to CASSLWSGTSVTGELFF.

This sequence joins TRBV6-1 and TRBJ2-7; TRBD2 aligns across 11 bases. CDR1 and CDR2 from the germline V gene are MNHNS and SASEGT. CDR3 length equals 16 residues. Trimming cost V 4 bases and J 6 bases; bases outside gene matches: 11. In DNA, the CDR3 is TGTGCCAGCAGTGGACTAGCGGGACCGGTCCGGGGCGAGCAGTACTTC. It codes for CASSGLAGPVRGEQYF.

This clonotype has a handful of counts. In DNA form, the CDR3 reads TGCAGTGCTAGCCTCCGGGGCTCTGGGGCCAACGTCCTGACTTTC. This encodes CSASLRGSGANVLTF. V is TRBV20-1 and J is TRBJ2-6; D is perhaps TRBD2 (5 bases). The CDR3 is 15 amino acids. Per germline, CDR1 DFQATT and CDR2 SNEGSKA (reference sequence). V was shortened by 3 bases and J by 0 bases, with 9 bases between the two germline ends.

In its sample, this clonotype was seen a few times. The chain links TRBV29-1 to TRBJ2-7, with D possibly being TRBD1 or TRBD2 (5 bases each). The CDR3 has 15 residues. Between the trimmed V and J ends, which lost 7 bases and 2 bases, there was a span of 21 bases. Per the germline V gene, CDR1 is SQVTM and CDR2 is ANQGSEA. CDR3 sequence (DNA): TGCAGCGCCCTTGGGGGACCCACTCCCCCCTACGAGCAGTACTTC. Translated: CSALGGPTPPYEQYF.

The chain recombines TRBV12-3 or TRBV12-4 with TRBJ2-1; maybe TRBD2 (5 bases). CDR3 length: 14 residues. Trimming left V 3 bases short and J 5 bases short, with 11 bases between. The CDR3 DNA sequence: TGTGCCAGCAGTTTGGCGGGCCGACACAATGAGCAGTTCTTC. Amino acid sequence: CASSLAGRHNEQFF.

V is TRBV2 and J is TRBJ1-1; the match to TRBD1 covers 7 bases. CDR3 length: 14 residues. After removal of 7 bases from V and 1 base from J, the junction contained 6 bases not matched to a gene. Germline assignment: CDR1 SNHLY and CDR2 FYNNEI. CDR3 sequence reads: CASKWTGPNTEAFF. DNA for the CDR3: TGTGCCAGCAAATGGACAGGACCGAACACTGAAGCTTTCTTT. The complete variable domain, with remaining parts taken from reference TRBV2 and TRBJ1-1, reads EPEVTQTPSHQVTQMGQEVILRCVPISNHLYFYWYRQILGQKVEFLVSFYNNEISEKSEIFDDQFSVERPDGSNFTLKIRSTKLEDSAMYFCASKWTGPNTEAFFGQGTRLTVV.

The CDR3 loop is CASSLAAGQRNEKLFF. The CDR3 DNA is TGCGCCAGCAGCTTGGCTGCTGGGCAGCGGAATGAAAAACTGTTTTTT. The chain has TRBV5-1 and TRBJ1-4, with D unresolved. Germline V gives CDR1 SGHRS, CDR2 YFSETQ. Trimming pared 0 bases from V and 5 bases from J, leaving 14 bases between. The CDR3 length is 16 residues.

CDR3 residues: CASSLATTGPNQPQHF. The CDR3 DNA is TGTGCCAGCAGTTTAGCCACCACAGGTCCCAATCAGCCCCAGCATTTT. The rearrangement uses TRBV12-3 or TRBV12-4 and TRBJ1-5, with D perhaps TRBD1 (5 bases). V dropped 0 bases and J dropped 3 bases, with 12 bases sitting between them. CDR3 length: 16 amino acids.